The 30 T cell receptor beta chains below were found in one sample sequenced in a study of T cell responses to AZD1222 COVID-19 vaccine. Data came from immunoSEQ multiplex PCR; TCRdb stores just in-frame clones and leaves some out. This repertoire shows some 140,000 clones, 93% found once; its top ten account for roughly 1%. Sequencing used peripheral blood, obtained on day 0 of AZD1222 vaccination. The source of these receptors is an adult in good health.

V gene TRBV19 combines with J gene TRBJ1-4, with a possible D match to TRBD1 (5 bases). V dropped 5 bases and J dropped 5 bases, with 15 bases sitting between them. Germline values: CDR1 LNHDA, CDR2 SQIVND (reference sequence). CDR3 length: 15 residues. CDR3 sequence: CASSPSGVLNEKLFF. In DNA form, the CDR3 reads TGTGCCAGTAGTCCCTCGGGGGTCTTGAATGAAAAACTGTTTTTT.

The V call is TRBV10-3, the J call TRBJ1-1; D is possibly TRBD1 (5 bases). With 2 bases removed from V and 3 bases from J, the gap between germline ends came to 7 bases. The CDR3 consists of 13 residues. Germline CDR1 is ENHRY and CDR2 is SYGVKD. CDR3 nucleotides: TGTGCCATCAGTGAGGGGGGGGACACTGAAGCTTTCTTT. It yields the protein CAISEGGDTEAFF.

The J gene is TRBJ1-2, the V gene TRBV5-4; the match to TRBD1 covers 7 bases. Germline-derived CDR1 and CDR2 are SGHNT and YYREEE (reference sequence). The junction had 9 bases not matched to a gene; V was cut back by 5 bases and J by 5 bases. The CDR3 sequence is 14 residues long. The CDR3 here is CASRPAGQFYGYTF. Here the CDR3 DNA reads TGTGCCAGCAGACCGGCGGGACAGTTTTATGGCTACACCTTC.

The gene calls are TRBV7-2 and TRBJ2-7; TRBD1 agrees at 8 bases. Germline CDR1 reads SGHTA; CDR2 reads FQGNSA. The CDR3 runs 17 residues. Losses at the gene ends were 3 bases for V and 3 bases for J; bases not matched to a gene: 13. Written as DNA, the CDR3 is TGTGCCAGCAGCTTGCCCCCGCTGACAGGGGTCGGCTACGAGCAGTACTTC. Its protein is CASSLPPLTGVGYEQYF.

The rearrangement joins TRBV2 to TRBJ2-3; D is perhaps TRBD2 (5 bases). V dropped 6 bases and J dropped 3 bases, with 7 bases sitting between them. Germline V gene data show CDR1 as SNHLY and CDR2 as FYNNEI. The CDR3 extends over 12 amino acids. The CDR3 is CASRRATDTQYF. The CDR3 DNA reads TGTGCCAGCAGGCGGGCAACAGATACGCAGTATTTT.

This clone was recorded once. The chain links TRBV12-3 or TRBV12-4 to TRBJ1-5; D remains ambiguous. V was shortened by 2 bases and J by 6 bases, with 5 bases between the two germline ends. The CDR3 is made up of 12 amino acids. CDR3: CASSLMSQPQHF. CDR3 nucleotides: TGTGCCAGCAGTTTAATGTCTCAGCCCCAGCATTTT.

The chain has TRBV19 and TRBJ2-1; possibly TRBD1 or TRBD2 for D (5 bases each). The CDR3 has 14 amino acids. Germline values: CDR1 LNHDA, CDR2 SQIVND (reference sequence). Trimming shortened V by 2 bases and J by 8 bases, and 13 bases separated the two germline ends. CDR3 DNA: TGTGCCAGTAGTATAAACTCGAGGGGCGATGAGCAGTTCTTC. Protein product: CASSINSRGDEQFF.

The chain uses TRBV3-1 (or the pseudogene TRBV3-2) and TRBJ1-3; 7 bases fit TRBD1. Looked up from germline, CDR1 is LGHDT and CDR2 is YNNKEL (reference sequence). Trimming took 1 base from V and 4 from J; bases not matched to a gene: 7. The CDR3 is 16 residues long. For the CDR3, the DNA is TGTGCCAGCAGCCAAGCGCCTCAGGGGGTGGGAAACACCATATATTTT. It encodes CASSQAPQGVGNTIYF.

The chain uses TRBV7-2 and TRBJ1-4, with a weak D call TRBD1 (5 bases). Trimming left V 2 bases short and J 5 bases short, with 12 bases between. Germline V gene data show CDR1 as SGHTA and CDR2 as FQGNSA. CDR3 length: 15 amino acids. The CDR3 protein is CASSLLGALNEKLFF. For the CDR3, the DNA is TGTGCCAGCAGCTTATTAGGGGCTCTCAATGAAAAACTGTTTTTT. The full variable domain, rest sourced from reference TRBV7-2 and TRBJ1-4, is GAGVSQSPSNKVTEKGKDVELRCDPISGHTALYWYRQSLGQGLEFLIYFQGNSAPDKSGLPSDRFSAERTGGSVSTLTIQRTQQEDSAVYLCASSLLGALNEKLFFGSGTQLSVL.

This chain uses TRBV7-9 with TRBJ1-6; D is ambiguous. CDR1 and CDR2 (germline): SEHNR, FQNEAQ (reference sequence). There are 16 residues in the CDR3. Trimming shortened V by 1 base and J by 5 bases, and 12 bases separated the two germline ends. Written as DNA, the CDR3 is TGTGCCAGCAGCTTAGTCGGTGGCCTAAATAATTCACCCCTCCACTTT. This codes for CASSLVGGLNNSPLHF.

The rearrangement joins TRBV18 to TRBJ1-1; tentatively, D is TRBD1 (5 bases). The CDR3 consists of 14 residues. V was trimmed by 2 bases and J by 7 bases, leaving 14 bases between them. Germline lookup yields CDR1 KGHSH and CDR2 LQKENI. This CDR3 is CASSPSEIGGEAFF. In DNA, the CDR3 is TGTGCCAGCTCACCAAGCGAAATTGGGGGTGAAGCTTTCTTT.

The chain joins TRBV2 to TRBJ1-2; 8 nucleotides match TRBD1. V lost 7 bases to trimming and J lost 5 bases; unmatched junction nucleotides: 12. CDR1 and CDR2 from the germline V gene are SNHLY and FYNNEI. The CDR3 is 15 residues long. The CDR3 region has the DNA TGTGCCAGCACGCCGGGACAGGCCGTCGAATATGGCTACACCTTC. It specifies CASTPGQAVEYGYTF.

The chain combines TRBV19 with TRBJ2-6; 10 bases match TRBD1. V was clipped by 10 bases and J by 1 base; unmatched bases: 7. Looked up from germline, CDR1 is LNHDA and CDR2 is SQIVND (reference sequence). The CDR3 loop spans 16 amino acids. The CDR3 DNA follows: TGTGCCACAGCCCGGGACAGGGGATCTGGGGCCAACGTCCTGACTTTC. Translating gives CATARDRGSGANVLTF.

The sample holds a few counts of this clone. The chain is built from TRBV19 and TRBJ1-5; 9 bases map to TRBD1. The CDR3 spans 15 residues. Germline loops: CDR1 LNHDA, CDR2 SQIVND (reference sequence). V gave up 6 bases and J gave up 4 bases; unmatched junction bases: 7. For the CDR3, the DNA is TGTGCCAGTAGCAGGGACAGGGCCTGGAATCAGCCCCAGCATTTT. Its translation: CASSRDRAWNQPQHF.

The chain combines TRBV13 with TRBJ2-7, with a possible D match to TRBD1 (6 bases). V lost 5 bases, J lost 2 bases, and 13 bases lay in between. CDR3 length: 14 amino acids. Germline CDR1 reads PRHDT; CDR2 reads FYEKMQ (reference sequence). The CDR3 coding sequence is TGTGCCAGCAGCCTTGCAGGGGTGACCTACGAGCAGTACTTC. Its translation: CASSLAGVTYEQYF. Combining the CDR3 with reference TRBV13 and TRBJ2-7 gives the whole variable domain AAGVIQSPRHLIKEKRETATLKCYPIPRHDTVYWYQQGPGQDPQFLISFYEKMQSDKGSIPDRFSAQQFSDYHSELNMSSLELGDSALYFCASSLAGVTYEQYFGPGTRLTVT.

This rearrangement joins TRBV29-1 to TRBJ1-2, with D maybe TRBD1 (5 bases). Germline V lookup: CDR1 SQVTM, CDR2 ANQGSEA. The V and J ends lost 6 bases and 3 bases respectively, with 17 bases between them. The CDR3 loop spans 14 amino acids. This chain's CDR3 is CSVRKGNLDYGYTF. CDR3 in DNA: TGCAGCGTGAGGAAGGGGAACCTAGACTATGGCTACACCTTC.

The V gene is TRBV13, the J gene TRBJ2-1; D gene ambiguous. CDR1 is PRHDT and CDR2 is FYEKMQ in the germline V gene (reference sequence). This CDR3 spans 14 amino acids. Deletions cut 5 bases from V and 0 bases from J, with 8 bases between. This CDR3 is CASSPPRSYNEQFF. In DNA form, the CDR3 reads TGTGCCAGCAGCCCCCCGCGCTCCTACAATGAGCAGTTCTTC.

This chain links TRBV2 with TRBJ2-3; D gene unclear. This CDR3 is built from 14 residues. Germline V gene lookup returns CDR1 SNHLY and CDR2 FYNNEI. V shed 3 bases and J shed 5 bases, with 12 bases lying between them. The CDR3 loop is CASSDMDAQDTQYF. The CDR3 nucleotides read TGTGCCAGCAGTGATATGGACGCTCAAGATACGCAGTATTTT.

DNA of the CDR3: TGCGCCAGCAGTGGGAGGCCCGGTAGCAATCAGCCCCAGCATTTT. Translating it yields CASSGRPGSNQPQHF. The chain has TRBV10-2 and TRBJ1-5; D ambiguous. V was trimmed by 4 bases and J by 0 bases, leaving 10 bases between them. The V gene's germline CDR1 is WSHSY and CDR2 SAAADI. There are 15 residues in the CDR3.

This chain connects TRBV2 to TRBJ2-1, with 7 positions matching TRBD2. This CDR3 has 13 residues. Losses at the gene ends were 11 bases for V and 6 bases for J; bases not matched to a gene: 10. Germline V gives CDR1 SNHLY, CDR2 FYNNEI. The CDR3 spells CASIGGSRNEQFF. CDR3 nucleotides: TGTGCCTCGATCGGGGGGTCTCGCAATGAGCAGTTCTTC. The variable domain in full, completed from reference TRBV2 and TRBJ2-1, reads EPEVTQTPSHQVTQMGQEVILRCVPISNHLYFYWYRQILGQKVEFLVSFYNNEISEKSEIFDDQFSVERPDGSNFTLKIRSTKLEDSAMYFCASIGGSRNEQFFGPGTRLTVL.

The J gene is TRBJ2-3, the V gene TRBV7-9; 9 bases align to TRBD1. This CDR3 spans 14 amino acids. CDR1 and CDR2 from the germline V gene are SEHNR and FQNEAQ (reference sequence). The junction had 4 bases not matched to a gene; V was cut back by 5 bases and J by 4 bases. CDR3 region: CASSPGQGPDTQYF. DNA of the CDR3: TGTGCCAGCAGCCCGGGACAGGGCCCAGATACGCAGTATTTT.

This rearrangement joins TRBV11-2 to TRBJ2-4, with D unresolved. The length of the CDR3 is 15 residues. Germline V gene lookup returns CDR1 SGHAT and CDR2 FQNNGV. Deletions cut 2 bases from V and 5 bases from J, with 13 bases between. Written as DNA, the CDR3 is TGTGCCAGCAGCTTAACCCGGACGGGTCAAAACATTCAGTACTTC. Protein: CASSLTRTGQNIQYF.

The rearrangement uses TRBV5-6 and TRBJ2-7; D gene uncertain. V lost 2 bases and J 3 bases, leaving 12 bases between the germline ends. Germline V CDR1 and CDR2: SGHDT, YYEEEE. This CDR3 is 14 amino acids long. CDR3 sequence (DNA): TGTGCCAGCAGCTTTGGTTCGGGTATCTACGAGCAGTACTTC. Translation: CASSFGSGIYEQYF. Full variable domain (rest looked up from reference TRBV5-6 and TRBJ2-7): DAGVTQSPTHLIKTRGQQVTLRCSPKSGHDTVSWYQQALGQGPQFIFQYYEEEERQRGNFPDRFSGHQFPNYSSELNVNALLLGDSALYLCASSFGSGIYEQYFGPGTRLTVT.

V is TRBV3-1 (or the pseudogene TRBV3-2) and J is TRBJ1-5, with D possibly TRBD1 on 5 matching bases. This CDR3 has 15 amino acids. Germline V lookup: CDR1 LGHDT, CDR2 YNNKEL (reference sequence). Trimming stripped 1 base from V and 6 bases from J, with 13 bases between. CDR3 amino acids: CASSQGGGGIQPQHF. In DNA, the CDR3 is TGTGCCAGCAGCCAAGGGGGTGGGGGAATTCAGCCCCAGCATTTT.

This chain connects TRBV7-2 to TRBJ2-5, with 9 bases lining up with TRBD2. CDR3 length equals 15 residues. Germline V gene lookup returns CDR1 SGHTA and CDR2 FQGNSA. Losses at the gene ends were 2 bases for V and 5 bases for J; bases not matched to a gene: 6. The CDR3, as DNA: TGTGCCAGCAGCTTAATAGCGGGGGACTTGGAGACCCAGTACTTC. Translation: CASSLIAGDLETQYF.

The chain carries TRBV6-5 and TRBJ1-2, with unresolved D. Germline lookup yields CDR1 MNHEY and CDR2 SVGAGI. This CDR3 is 14 amino acids long. Trimming shortened V by 5 bases and J by 0 bases, and 10 bases separated the two germline ends. The CDR3 sequence: CASSTLVPNYGYTF. The CDR3 nucleotides are TGTGCCAGCAGTACCTTGGTCCCTAACTATGGCTACACCTTC.

The genes are TRBV11-3 and TRBJ2-7; D is unresolved. Trimming removed 1 base from V and 5 bases from J, with 15 bases in between. CDR1 and CDR2 (germline): SGHNT, YENEEA. The CDR3 spans 15 residues. In nucleotides, the CDR3 is TGTGCCAGCAGCTTAGGGGCAGGTAGGAACGACGAGCAGTACTTC. Translating gives CASSLGAGRNDEQYF.

V gene TRBV6-5 combines with J gene TRBJ1-2; D is unresolved. The CDR3 length is 13 residues. V was trimmed by 6 bases and J by 8 bases, leaving 16 bases between them. Germline CDR1 MNHEY, CDR2 SVGAGI. CDR3 DNA: TGTGCCAGCAGCAGTTCTCATCTCTGGGGCTACACCTTC. This codes for CASSSSHLWGYTF.

The V and J genes are TRBV3-1 (or the pseudogene TRBV3-2) and TRBJ1-4; a weak D match, TRBD1 (5 bases). Germline assignment: CDR1 LGHDT and CDR2 YNNKEL (reference sequence). This CDR3 spans 16 amino acids. Deletions cut 4 bases from V and 0 bases from J, with 12 bases between. The DNA for the CDR3 is TGTGCCAGCAGCCCTGGGGACGTCGCAACTAATGAAAAACTGTTTTTT. Encoded protein: CASSPGDVATNEKLFF.

J is TRBJ2-3 and V is TRBV24-1; D remains unclear. CDR3 length: 15 residues. Deletions cut 8 bases from V and 2 bases from J, with 16 bases between. Germline-derived CDR1 and CDR2 are KGHDR and SFDVKD. The CDR3 nucleotides are TGTGCCACCAAGGCAGGTGCTGACCCCACAGATACGCAGTATTTT. This codes for CATKAGADPTDTQYF.